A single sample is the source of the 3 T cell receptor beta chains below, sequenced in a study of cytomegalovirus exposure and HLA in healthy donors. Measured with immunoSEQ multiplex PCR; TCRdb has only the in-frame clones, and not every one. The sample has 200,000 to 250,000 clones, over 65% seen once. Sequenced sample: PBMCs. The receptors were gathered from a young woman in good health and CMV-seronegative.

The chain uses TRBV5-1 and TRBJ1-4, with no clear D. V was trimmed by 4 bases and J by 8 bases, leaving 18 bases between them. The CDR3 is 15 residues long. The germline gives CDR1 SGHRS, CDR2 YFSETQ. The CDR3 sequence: CASSPTHIPGEKLFF. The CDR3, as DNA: TGCGCCAGCAGCCCCACGCATATCCCCGGAGAAAAACTGTTTTTT.

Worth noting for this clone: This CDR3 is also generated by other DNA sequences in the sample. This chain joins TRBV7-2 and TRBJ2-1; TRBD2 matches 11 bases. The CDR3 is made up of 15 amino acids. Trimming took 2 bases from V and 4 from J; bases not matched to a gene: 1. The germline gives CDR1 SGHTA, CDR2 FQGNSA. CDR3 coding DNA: TGTGCCAGCAGCTTAACTAGCGGGGGTTACAATGAGCAGTTCTTC. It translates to CASSLTSGGYNEQFF.

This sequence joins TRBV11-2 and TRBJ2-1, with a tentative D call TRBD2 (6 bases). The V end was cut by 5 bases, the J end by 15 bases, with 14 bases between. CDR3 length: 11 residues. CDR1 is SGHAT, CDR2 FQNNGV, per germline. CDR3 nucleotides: TGTGCCAGCAGCCCCGGAGGGGTTAGGTTCTTC. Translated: CASSPGGVRFF.